These 20 T cell receptor beta chains were sequenced from one sample in a study of blood T cell repertoires in COVID-19. Assay: immunoSEQ multiplex PCR; the TCRdb copy retains only in-frame clones and omits some. The sample gives roughly 90,000 clones, around four fifths of which show up once; roughly 15% is in the top ten. Material: peripheral blood. These receptors were collected from a human donor in a cohort sampled during active COVID-19.

This clone has just a few counts. The rearrangement links TRBV27 to TRBJ2-1, with TRBD2 matching over 8 bases. CDR3 length: 17 residues. Looked up from germline, CDR1 is MNHEY and CDR2 is SMNVEV (reference sequence). V trimming: 5 bases; J trimming: 7 bases; junction bases outside the gene matches: 16. This CDR3 reads CASSLSLTGLGSNEQFF. The DNA for the CDR3 is TGTGCCAGCAGTCTTTCCCTTACGGGACTAGGGTCTAATGAGCAGTTCTTC.

The chain carries TRBV28 and TRBJ1-1; the D is unclear. This CDR3 has 12 residues. CDR1 MDHEN and CDR2 SYDVKM come from the germline V gene. The ends were cut back, 6 bases at V and 7 bases at J, with 12 bases in the middle. Here the CDR3 DNA reads TGTGCCAGCAGCCAGTCCCGCAATGAAGCTTTCTTT. Amino acids: CASSQSRNEAFF.

The chain links TRBV5-4 to TRBJ2-1; 9 bases line up with TRBD2. The V gene end was trimmed by 0 bases and the J gene end by 7 bases; junction bases not matched to a gene: 5. This CDR3 is 15 amino acids long. Germline V gene lookup returns CDR1 SGHNT and CDR2 YYREEE (reference sequence). The CDR3 nucleotides read TGTGCCAGCAGCTTGGGCGGGGGGGCAAGGAATGAGCAGTTCTTC. Its translation: CASSLGGGARNEQFF.

The gene calls are TRBV2 and TRBJ1-2, with TRBD1 matching over 7 bases. The CDR3 is 14 residues long. Germline V CDR1 and CDR2: SNHLY, FYNNEI. V shed 5 bases and J 5 bases; nucleotides not matched to a gene: 8. CDR3 protein: CASSNRGREYGYTF. The CDR3 nucleotides read TGTGCCAGCAGTAACAGGGGAAGAGAATATGGCTACACCTTC.

The chain uses TRBV20-1 and TRBJ2-7, with D possibly matching TRBD2 (5 bases). Trimming removed 3 bases at V and 3 bases at J, with 15 bases between. Germline assignment: CDR1 DFQATT and CDR2 SNEGSKA (reference sequence). This CDR3 has 14 residues. DNA for the CDR3: TGCAGTGCTAGTTCAACGGACTCCTACTACGAGCAGTACTTC. It encodes CSASSTDSYYEQYF.

The chain carries TRBV6-5 and TRBJ1-6, with 9 nucleotides matching TRBD1. Germline V gene lookup returns CDR1 MNHEY and CDR2 SVGAGI. The trim removed 7 bases at V and 10 bases at J, leaving 8 bases unmatched. CDR3 length: 14 residues. The CDR3 loop is CASTMGQGVSPLHF. As DNA, the CDR3 is TGTGCCAGCACTATGGGACAGGGAGTCTCACCCCTCCACTTT.

This chain joins TRBV7-8 and TRBJ1-2; D is perhaps TRBD1 (6 bases). Germline V gene lookup returns CDR1 SGHVS and CDR2 FQNEAQ. Trimming left V 5 bases short and J 5 bases short, with 24 bases between. The length of the CDR3 is 17 residues. The CDR3 region is CASSPRTMKQGAYGYTF. Here the CDR3 DNA reads TGTGCCAGCAGCCCCCGGACCATGAAACAGGGTGCTTATGGCTACACCTTC.

The chain joins TRBV27 to TRBJ2-7; D might be TRBD1 (5 bases). Trimming took off 2 bases at V and 8 bases at J, with 19 bases between the two ends. This CDR3 region has 15 residues. The germline gives CDR1 MNHEY, CDR2 SMNVEV (reference sequence). CDR3 DNA: TGTGCCAGCAGTTTAAGGGGCAGACCAACTACGAAGCAGTACTTC. As protein: CASSLRGRPTTKQYF.

V gene TRBV19 combines with J gene TRBJ1-5; D perhaps matches TRBD1 (5 bases). This CDR3 has 14 amino acids. V was cut by 4 bases and J by 3 bases, with 10 bases left in between. Looked up from germline, CDR1 is LNHDA and CDR2 is SQIVND (reference sequence). The CDR3 spells CASSSIGVNQPQHF. CDR3 DNA: TGTGCCAGTAGTAGTATAGGGGTCAATCAGCCCCAGCATTTT. The entire variable domain, with the rest obtained from reference TRBV19 and TRBJ1-5, is as follows: DGGITQSPKYLFRKEGQNVTLSCEQNLNHDAMYWYRQDPGQGLRLIYYSQIVNDFQKGDIAEGYSVSREKKESFPLTVTSAQKNPTAFYLCASSSIGVNQPQHFGDGTRLSIL.

The genes are TRBV30 and TRBJ1-1; TRBD1 matches at 8 bases. The CDR3 has 15 amino acids. Germline CDR1 reads GTSNPN; CDR2 reads SVGIG (reference sequence). The junction had 10 bases not matched to a gene; V was cut back by 3 bases and J by 4 bases. CDR3 DNA: TGTGCCTGGAGCCTTGACACAGGGGGAGGCACTGAAGCTTTCTTT. The encoded protein is CAWSLDTGGGTEAFF. The variable domain in full, with the rest retrieved from reference TRBV30 and TRBJ1-1, is SQTIHQWPATLVQPVGSPLSLECTVEGTSNPNLYWYRQAAGRGLQLLFYSVGIGQISSEVPQNLSASRPQDRQFILSSKKLLLSDSGFYLCAWSLDTGGGTEAFFGQGTRLTVV.

The rearrangement joins TRBV27 to TRBJ2-2; the match to TRBD1 covers 7 bases. The germline CDR1 and CDR2 sequences are MNHEY and SMNVEV (reference sequence). The CDR3 is 17 residues long. V shed 6 bases, J shed 6 bases, and the junction held 16 bases outside the gene matches. CDR3 sequence: CASSSDRAPRSSGELFF. DNA of the CDR3: TGTGCCAGCAGCTCAGACAGGGCACCAAGAAGCTCCGGGGAGCTGTTTTTT.

The chain links TRBV3-1 (or the pseudogene TRBV3-2) to TRBJ1-1; 10 bases match TRBD1. V was pared by 5 bases and J by 7 bases, with 10 bases of the junction left unmatched. This CDR3 has 15 residues. CDR1 and CDR2 from the germline V gene are LGHDT and YNNKEL (reference sequence). The CDR3 bases are TGTGCCAGCAGCAAAACGACAGGGGGCGTTGGTGAAGCTTTCTTT. Amino acid sequence: CASSKTTGGVGEAFF.

A few counts support this clone. The J gene is TRBJ2-7, the V gene TRBV19; tentatively, D is TRBD1 (6 bases). Germline lookup yields CDR1 LNHDA and CDR2 SQIVND (reference sequence). V shed 4 bases and J shed 6 bases, with 13 bases lying between them. This CDR3 has 13 amino acids. CDR3 residues: CASSNAVRGEQYF. CDR3 in DNA: TGTGCCAGTAGTAACGCCGTCAGGGGCGAGCAGTACTTC.

The chain joins TRBV2 to TRBJ1-1, with no clear D. The CDR3 covers 13 residues. V was shortened by 3 bases and J by 4 bases, with 9 bases between the two germline ends. Germline loops: CDR1 SNHLY, CDR2 FYNNEI. Written as DNA, the CDR3 is TGTGCCAGCAGTGATTCTCAGATCACTGAAGCTTTCTTT. Protein: CASSDSQITEAFF.

As DNA, the CDR3 is TGTGCCAGTAGTATAGGACAGGGGAACGGTCAGCCCCAGCATTTT. It yields the protein CASSIGQGNGQPQHF. The chain links TRBV19 to TRBJ1-5; 8 bases align to TRBD1. Germline CDR1 reads LNHDA; CDR2 reads SQIVND (reference sequence). With 1 base clipped from V and 6 bases from J, the junction kept 5 bases outside the gene matches. The CDR3 is 15 residues long.

This sequence joins TRBV3-1 (or the pseudogene TRBV3-2) and TRBJ2-2; TRBD1 matches at 8 bases. The CDR3 spans 15 residues. J was trimmed by 7 bases and V by 0 bases; bases with no gene match: 4. Germline CDR1 LGHDT, CDR2 YNNKEL (reference sequence). The CDR3 bases are TGTGCCAGCAGCCAAGACAGGGGGCTTGGCGGGGAGCTGTTTTTT. Translated, it gives CASSQDRGLGGELFF.

The sample holds one count of this clone. The rearrangement links TRBV6-5 to TRBJ2-1; D ambiguous. Germline loops: CDR1 MNHEY, CDR2 SVGAGI. V lost 6 bases, J lost 4 bases, and 7 bases lay in between. The CDR3 contains 12 residues. CDR3 residues: CASSNGYNEQFF. In DNA, the CDR3 is TGTGCCAGCAGCAACGGGTACAATGAGCAGTTCTTC.

DNA for the CDR3: TGTGCCAGCAGTTTATGGCAGGCAAGCTCGGACGAGCAGTACTTC. Its protein product is CASSLWQASSDEQYF. The J gene is TRBJ2-7, the V gene TRBV28, with D unclear. The CDR3 is 15 amino acids. The V and J ends lost 0 bases and 5 bases respectively, with 14 bases between them. CDR1 and CDR2 (germline): MDHEN, SYDVKM.

The rearrangement uses TRBV28 and TRBJ1-1; D might be TRBD1 (6 bases). V was shortened by 4 bases and J by 11 bases, with 23 bases between the two germline ends. CDR1 is MDHEN, CDR2 SYDVKM, per germline. The CDR3 loop spans 15 amino acids. DNA of the CDR3: TGTGCCAGCAGTTATGTTGAAGGGGGAAGGCGCTCTGCTTTCTTT. Translated: CASSYVEGGRRSAFF.

The CDR3 loop is CASSQDVSGQETQYF. As DNA, the CDR3 is TGTGCCAGCAGCCAAGATGTTAGCGGACAAGAGACCCAGTACTTC. The V and J genes are TRBV14 and TRBJ2-5, with a tentative D call TRBD2 (6 bases). Trimming left V 0 bases short and J 2 bases short, with 10 bases between. This CDR3 has 15 amino acids. Germline V gene data show CDR1 as SGHDN and CDR2 as FVKESK. The full variable domain, completed using reference TRBV14 and TRBJ2-5, is EAGVTQFPSHSVIEKGQTVTLRCDPISGHDNLYWYRRVMGKEIKFLLHFVKESKQDESGMPNNRFLAERTGGTYSTLKVQPAELEDSGVYFCASSQDVSGQETQYFGPGTRLLVL.